This T cell receptor beta chain derives from a study of shared clonotypes between healthy human individuals. Clones were read by immunoSEQ multiplex PCR, and TCRdb kept only the in-frame ones, dropping some. The table includes around 690,000 clones, 90% detected once. In germline, CDR1 is SGDLS, CDR2 YYNGEE. CDR3 length equals 20 residues. With 0 bases clipped from V and 0 bases from J, the junction kept 12 bases outside the gene matches. V is TRBV9 and J is TRBJ2-6; 7 bases map to TRBD1. The source is a man aged 18 to 35 in good health. Some clones in this sample may be carry-over from other donors' samples. The specimen was memory CD8+ T cells from PBMCs. Noted subset: CD45RO+ cells pooled with CCR7-negative TemRA cells. The CDR3 bases are TGTGCCAGCAGCGTAGCCCCCAGGACAGGAGATACCTCTGGGGCCAACGTCCTGACTTTC. It codes for CASSVAPRTGDTSGANVLTF.